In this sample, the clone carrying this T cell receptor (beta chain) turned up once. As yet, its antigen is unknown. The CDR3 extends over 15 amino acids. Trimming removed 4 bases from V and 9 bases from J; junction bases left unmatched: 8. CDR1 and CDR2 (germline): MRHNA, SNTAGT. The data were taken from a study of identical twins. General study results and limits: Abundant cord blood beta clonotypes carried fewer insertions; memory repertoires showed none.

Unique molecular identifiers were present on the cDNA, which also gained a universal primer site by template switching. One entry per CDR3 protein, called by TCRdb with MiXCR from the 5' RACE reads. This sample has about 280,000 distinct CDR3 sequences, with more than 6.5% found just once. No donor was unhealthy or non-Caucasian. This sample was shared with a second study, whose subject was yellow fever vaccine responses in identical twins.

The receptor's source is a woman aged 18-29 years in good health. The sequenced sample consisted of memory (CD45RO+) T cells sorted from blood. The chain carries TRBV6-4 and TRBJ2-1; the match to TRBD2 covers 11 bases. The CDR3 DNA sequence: TGTGCCAGCAGTGCCCTAGCGGGGGGCCTAGCTGAGCAGTTCTTC. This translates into CASSALAGGLAEQFF.